This T cell receptor beta chain appears in the sequencing data of a study of blood T cell repertoires in COVID-19. Study-level background: The study drew acute and convalescent COVID-19 samples from the United States, Italy and Spain.

The V gene's germline CDR1 is GTSNPN and CDR2 SVGIG (reference sequence). The V and J ends lost 5 bases and 3 bases, in that order; junction bases with no gene match: 9. CDR3 length equals 14 residues. Authors' processing steps: Amplifying reference gene primers gave estimates of nucleated cell counts. Data came from immunoSEQ multiplex PCR; TCRdb stores just in-frame clones and leaves some out. That table is the source of V, J and clone size, and D and trimming were worked out from the DNA. The sample lists some 270,000 clones, roughly 91% seen once, with under 2.5% in the top ten. Participants were aged about 18 to 100 years from around 25 US areas. The study assigned cohorts using participant-reported clinical history.

This chain joins TRBV30 and TRBJ1-1; 7 nucleotides line up with TRBD1. The sequence came from a woman aged 55-70 years who had recovered from COVID-19. The sequenced material came from PBMCs or T cells enriched from blood (not recorded which). DNA of the CDR3: TGTGCCTGGTCCCTACAGGGGATGTACACTGAAGCTTTCTTT. Translated: CAWSLQGMYTEAFF.